This T cell receptor (beta chain) was retrieved from a study of breast tumors, draining lymph nodes, adjacent tissues. The study, taken as a whole, reports: The lymph node origin of tumor T cells was framed as consistent with a hypothesis, not demonstrated. Tumor TCR diversity was below lymph nodes but above nontumor tissue. Compared with basal-like, luminal-like tumors shared significantly more repertoire with nontumor tissue. The data were judged consistent with most tumor T cells coming from lymph node and expanding in tumor.

V was clipped by 5 bases and J by 4 bases; unmatched bases: 23. The CDR3 runs 20 residues. Germline CDR1 is MNHEY and CDR2 is SVGEGT. One entry per CDR3 protein results from TCRdb running MiXCR on the multiplex PCR reads. The repertoire holds around 110,000 distinct CDR3 sequences, with under 40% as singletons. Samples came from axillary lymph nodes draining the breast cancer. This clonotype was seen a handful of times. Its specificity is not known. The chain joins TRBV6-2 or TRBV6-3 to TRBJ2-1, with 7 bases aligning to TRBD2. The sequence was collected from a female donor with breast cancer. Some clones in this sample may be carry-over from other donors' samples. The specimen sequenced was axillary lymph node tissue. For the CDR3, the DNA is TGTGCCAGCAGTCACACCCTTGTCCCCCCTTTACGGCGGGGGTACAATGAGCAGTTCTTC. Translating gives CASSHTLVPPLRRGYNEQFF.